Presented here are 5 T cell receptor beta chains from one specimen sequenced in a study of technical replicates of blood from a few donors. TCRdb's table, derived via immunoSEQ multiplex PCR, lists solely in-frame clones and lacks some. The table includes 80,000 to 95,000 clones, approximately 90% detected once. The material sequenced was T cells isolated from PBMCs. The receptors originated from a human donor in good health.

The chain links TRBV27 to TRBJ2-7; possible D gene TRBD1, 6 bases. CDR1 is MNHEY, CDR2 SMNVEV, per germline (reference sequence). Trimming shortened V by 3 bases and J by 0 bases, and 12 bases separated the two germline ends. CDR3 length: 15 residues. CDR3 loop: CASSFGTTSSYEQYF. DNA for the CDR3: TGTGCCAGCAGTTTCGGGACAACCAGCTCCTACGAGCAGTACTTC.

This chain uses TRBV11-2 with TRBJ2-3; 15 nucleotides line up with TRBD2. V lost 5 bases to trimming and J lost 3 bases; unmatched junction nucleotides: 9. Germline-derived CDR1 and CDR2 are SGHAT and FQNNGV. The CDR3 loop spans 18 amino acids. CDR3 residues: CASSGTGLAGGGTDTQYF. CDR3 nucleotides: TGTGCCAGCAGCGGAACGGGACTAGCGGGGGGCGGGACAGATACGCAGTATTTT.

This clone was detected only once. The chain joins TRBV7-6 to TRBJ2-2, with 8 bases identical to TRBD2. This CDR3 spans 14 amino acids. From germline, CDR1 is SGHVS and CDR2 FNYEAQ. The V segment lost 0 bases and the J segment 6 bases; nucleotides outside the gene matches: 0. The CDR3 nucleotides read TGTGCCAGCAGCTTAGCGCGGGGGGCCGGGGAGCTGTTTTTT. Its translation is CASSLARGAGELFF.

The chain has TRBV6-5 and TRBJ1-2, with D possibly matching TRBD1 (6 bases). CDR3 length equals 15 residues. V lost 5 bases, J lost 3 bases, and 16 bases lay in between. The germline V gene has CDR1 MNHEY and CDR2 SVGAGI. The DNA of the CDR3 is TGTGCCAGCAGTCCCGACAGGAAGGTCTACTATGGCTACACCTTC. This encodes CASSPDRKVYYGYTF.

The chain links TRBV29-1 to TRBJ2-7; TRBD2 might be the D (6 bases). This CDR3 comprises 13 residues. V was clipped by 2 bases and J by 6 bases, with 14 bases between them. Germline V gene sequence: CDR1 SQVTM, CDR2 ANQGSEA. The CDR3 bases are TGCAGCGTTGAATGGGAGGAACCACGCGAGCAGTACTTC. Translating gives CSVEWEEPREQYF.